This TCR beta chain was sequenced for a study of T cell responses to AZD1222 COVID-19 vaccine. Notes on this clone: Its cognate antigen is unknown.

Data came from immunoSEQ multiplex PCR; TCRdb stores just in-frame clones and leaves some out. The sample contains 110,000 to 150,000 clones, about 90% of which appear only once. Whole-study findings and limits: It was only after the peak T cell response that any repertoires were sampled.

Sequenced here: peripheral blood, sampled 28 days after the second AZD1222 dose. The sequence derives from an adult who received the AZD1222 COVID-19 vaccine.

CDR3 bases: TGCGCCAGCAGCTCGACAGGGGTCGGCACTGAAGCTTTCTTT. Translated, it gives CASSSTGVGTEAFF. J is TRBJ1-1 and V is TRBV5-1; TRBD1 matches 8 bases. Trimming took 3 bases from V and 4 from J; bases not matched to a gene: 5. This CDR3 contains 14 residues. CDR1 is SGHRS, CDR2 YFSETQ, per germline.